A single sample is the source of the 8 T cell receptor beta chains below, sequenced in a study of T cells in localized non-small cell lung cancer. Clones were read by immunoSEQ multiplex PCR, and TCRdb kept only the in-frame ones, dropping some. The sample contains about 7,300 clones, under 30% of which appear only once. The starting material was lung tumor tissue, obtained before any cancer treatment. These receptor sequences come from a man between 40 and 69 years old with stage III squamous cell lung carcinoma.

The chain employs TRBV18 and TRBJ2-2; D may be TRBD1 or TRBD2 (6 bases each). This CDR3 contains 14 residues. V was cut by 6 bases and J by 3 bases, with 11 bases left in between. Germline V gives CDR1 KGHSH, CDR2 LQKENI. In nucleotides, the CDR3 is TGTGCCAGCTCGTCCGGGGGCTACACCGGGGAGCTGTTTTTT. Translating gives CASSSGGYTGELFF.

This clone was seen more than once but under ten times. The rearrangement links TRBV30 to TRBJ1-6, with no clear D. V lost 1 base to trimming and J lost 6 bases, with 10 bases between them. This CDR3 contains 14 residues. Germline-derived CDR1 and CDR2 are GTSNPN and SVGIG (reference sequence). The CDR3 is CAWSAWKSNSPLHF. CDR3 coding DNA: TGTGCCTGGAGTGCGTGGAAGAGTAATTCACCCCTCCACTTT.

The rearrangement joins TRBV11-3 to TRBJ2-2, with TRBD2 identical over 10 bases. The CDR3 is made up of 15 amino acids. Trimming at V came to 3 bases and at J to 4 bases, leaving 2 bases not matched to a gene. Germline V gives CDR1 SGHNT, CDR2 YENEEA. The CDR3 reads CASSFLAGGTGELFF. CDR3 bases: TGTGCCAGCAGCTTTTTAGCGGGAGGCACCGGGGAGCTGTTTTTT.

This clone was counted many times. V gene TRBV7-7 combines with J gene TRBJ2-5; 9 nucleotides match TRBD1. The CDR3 contains 15 residues. V shed 4 bases and J 5 bases; nucleotides not matched to a gene: 8. Germline assignment: CDR1 SSHAT and CDR2 FNYEAQ (reference sequence). CDR3 region: CASSSVTGGWETQYF. The CDR3 DNA reads as TGTGCCAGCAGCTCCGTTACAGGGGGCTGGGAGACCCAGTACTTC. The full variable domain, completed using reference TRBV7-7 and TRBJ2-5, is GAGVSQSPRYKVTKRGQDVTLRCDPISSHATLYWYQQALGQGPEFLTYFNYEAQPDKSGLPSDRFSAERPEGSISTLTIQRTEQRDSAMYRCASSSVTGGWETQYFGPGTRLLVL.

The chain joins TRBV28 to TRBJ2-7; D unclear. CDR1 is MDHEN, CDR2 SYDVKM, per germline. V shed 1 base and J shed 0 bases, with 10 bases lying between them. This CDR3 region has 15 residues. CDR3: CASSLSLTASYEQYF. The CDR3 nucleotides read TGTGCCAGCAGTTTATCCTTGACGGCCTCCTACGAGCAGTACTTC.

This clone was picked up a small number of times. The chain has TRBV6-8 and TRBJ1-1; D is unclear. The germline V gene has CDR1 MNHGY and CDR2 SAAAGT. The CDR3 totals 15 residues. V lost 0 bases and J lost 5, with 13 bases in between. This CDR3 reads CASSYSPQVRTEAFF. The CDR3 DNA is TGTGCCAGCAGTTACTCCCCGCAGGTTCGAACTGAAGCTTTCTTT.

CDR3 in amino acids: CSFTPSGNTDTQYF. The CDR3 DNA reads as TGCAGCTTTACACCGAGCGGGAACACAGATACGCAGTATTTT. The rearrangement links TRBV29-1 to TRBJ2-3; 7 nucleotides line up with TRBD2. The germline V gene encodes CDR1 SQVTM and CDR2 ANQGSEA. This CDR3 spans 14 amino acids. The V and J ends lost 8 bases and 2 bases, in that order; junction bases with no gene match: 10.

This clone came up a few times. The genes are TRBV6-8 and TRBJ1-3; no clear D. The V end lost 4 bases, the J end lost 2 bases, and 12 bases lay between the germline ends. From germline, CDR1 is MNHGY and CDR2 SAAAGT. The CDR3 runs to 15 residues. The CDR3 here is CASSSSPPPGNTIYF. As DNA, the CDR3 is TGTGCCAGCAGTTCATCACCCCCTCCTGGAAACACCATATATTTT.